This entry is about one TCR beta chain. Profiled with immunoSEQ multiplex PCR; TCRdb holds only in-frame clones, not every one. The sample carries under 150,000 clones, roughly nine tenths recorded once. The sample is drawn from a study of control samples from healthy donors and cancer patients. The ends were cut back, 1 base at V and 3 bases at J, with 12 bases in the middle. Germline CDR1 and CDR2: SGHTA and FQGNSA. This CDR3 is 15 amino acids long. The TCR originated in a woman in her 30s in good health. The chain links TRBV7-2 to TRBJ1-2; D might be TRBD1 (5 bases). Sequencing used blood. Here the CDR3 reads CASSLGGFGDYGYTF. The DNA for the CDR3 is TGTGCCAGCAGCTTAGGGGGGTTCGGGGACTATGGCTACACCTTC.